The 5 T cell receptor beta chains in this list originate from one sample, sequenced in a study of blood T cell repertoires in COVID-19. The assay was immunoSEQ multiplex PCR, and TCRdb's table has in-frame clones only and misses some. The sample includes a few hundred thousand clones, approximately 75% of them seen just once. Sequencing was carried out using PBMCs or T cells enriched from blood (not recorded which). Receptors originate from a man aged 40-50 years who had recovered from COVID-19.

The V call is TRBV21-1, the J call TRBJ1-3; TRBD1 is taken as the D call from the table, unchecked against the DNA. TRBV21-1 has pseudogene status. The CDR3 spans 17 residues. The CDR3 loop is CASSSSVDRLSGNTIYF. CDR3 DNA: TGTGCCAGCAGCAGCTCCGTCGACAGGCTCTCTGGAAACACCATATATTTT.

The CDR3 is CASGLSPLGAPEAFF. The CDR3 DNA is TGTGCTAGTGGTTTGTCTCCTCTTGGAGCCCCTGAAGCTTTCTTT. V and J are TRBV12-5 and TRBJ1-1; D unresolved. Trimming removed 2 bases at V and 6 bases at J, with 16 bases between. CDR3 length: 15 residues. Germline V gene lookup returns CDR1 LGHNT and CDR2 FRNRAP.

This chain connects TRBV30 to TRBJ1-5; D remains ambiguous. V lost 4 bases, J lost 2 bases, and 9 bases lay in between. This CDR3 contains 13 residues. Germline CDR1 and CDR2: GTSNPN and SVGIG (reference sequence). The CDR3 sequence is CAWNAPGNQPQHF. The DNA for the CDR3 is TGTGCCTGGAACGCGCCGGGCAATCAGCCCCAGCATTTT.

This clone was counted once. J is TRBJ2-7 and V is TRBV9; maybe TRBD1 (7 bases). The CDR3 consists of 15 residues. Germline-derived CDR1 and CDR2 are SGDLS and YYNGEE. Trimming stripped 4 bases from V and 0 bases from J, with 14 bases between. CDR3 protein: CASSLATGPSYEQYF. Written as DNA, the CDR3 is TGTGCCAGCAGCCTAGCGACAGGGCCCTCCTACGAGCAGTACTTC.

V usage is TRBV6-1 and J usage is TRBJ1-1, with D possibly matching TRBD1 (6 bases). CDR3 size: 14 residues. V lost 2 bases and J lost 4, with 11 bases in between. The germline CDR1 and CDR2 sequences are MNHNS and SASEGT. The CDR3 coding sequence is TGTGCCAGCAGTGAATTTAAAGGGGGCACTGAAGCTTTCTTT. Amino acid sequence: CASSEFKGGTEAFF.